The rows below give T cell receptor beta chains drawn from one sample of a study of cytomegalovirus exposure and HLA in healthy donors. The table came from immunoSEQ multiplex PCR; TCRdb's copy has only in-frame clones and leaves some out. The sample comprises 120,000 to 150,000 clones, 65% to 85% of which are singletons, and less than 4% rests with the top ten. Source material: PBMCs. The source of these receptors is a male donor in good health and CMV-seronegative. Each CDR3 is given with its conserved first and last residue. D genes are given only for firm matches. The size entry is marked missing in some rows and otherwise reads once, few, many or a size class.

TRBV14	TRBJ1-2	.	.	TGTGCCAGCAGCCAAGATACGGAGGTTCCCTGGGGCTACACCTTC	CASSQDTEVPWGYTF
TRBV28	TRBJ2-7	TRBD1	.	TGTGCCAGCAGTTTTTCAGGGGGTAACTACGAGCAGTACTTC	CASSFSGGNYEQYF
TRBV12-5	TRBJ2-3	TRBD1	.	TGTGCTAGTGGTTTGGGGCAGGGGGCTTCGTGGTCTACGCAGTATTTT	CASGLGQGASWSTQYF
TRBV4-2	TRBJ1-2	TRBD1	.	TGTGCCAGCAGCCAAGCGGTCGAGGGGGCGGGCGGCTACACCTTC	CASSQAVEGAGGYTF
TRBV19	TRBJ2-7	TRBD1	.	TGTGCCAGTAGTACTCTGGGACAGGGGGCGCAGGGGTACGAGCAGTACTTC	CASSTLGQGAQGYEQYF
TRBV27	TRBJ2-1	.	.	TGTGCCAGTTTGCGGGGAGGGGGCTACAATGAGCAGTTCTTC	CASLRGGGYNEQFF
TRBV6-5	TRBJ2-7	.	.	TGTGCCAGCAGTTACTCGGGCGGAGGAAGCTCCTACGAGCAGTACTTC	CASSYSGGGSSYEQYF
TRBV7-8	TRBJ1-2	.	.	TGTGCCAGCAGCCTAGCGGGGAGTTCGGGAGGCTACACCTTC	CASSLAGSSGGYTF
TRBV29-1	TRBJ1-1	.	.	TGCAGCGTTGAAGATCGTATCCGGCGAGGCACTGAAGCTTTCTTT	CSVEDRIRRGTEAFF
TRBV27	TRBJ1-2	.	.	TGTGCCAGCAGTTTATCGATACAGGAGGGCTACACCTTC	CASSLSIQEGYTF
TRBV2	TRBJ2-3	.	.	TGTGCCACCCTTGCGGCGTGGACTCTGGAAGATACGCAGTATTTT	CATLAAWTLEDTQYF
TRBV27	TRBJ2-5	TRBD2	.	TGTGCCAGCAGAGCGGGGGGACGGTACCAAGAGACCCAGTACTTC	CASRAGGRYQETQYF
TRBV7-9	TRBJ2-7	TRBD1	.	TGTTCCAGCAGCCACCGACCGGGACAGCCGCTCTACGAGCAGTACTTC	CSSSHRPGQPLYEQYF
TRBV28	TRBJ1-2	.	.	TGTGCCAGCAGTTTCCGGGGAAATGACTATGGCTACACCTTC	CASSFRGNDYGYTF
TRBV5-3	TRBJ2-2	TRBD2	.	TGTGCCAGAAGCCGGAAAGCGACTAGCGGGAGTAACACCGGGGAGCTGTTTTTT	CARSRKATSGSNTGELFF
TRBV7-2	TRBJ1-5	.	.	TGTGCCAGCAGCTTAGGAGGGTTAGGCAATCAGCCCCAGCATTTT	CASSLGGLGNQPQHF
TRBV5-1	TRBJ2-7	TRBD1	.	TGCGCCAGCAGCGGTCCCGGGACAGGGCCCAGCTCCTACGAGCAGTACTTC	CASSGPGTGPSSYEQYF
TRBV27	TRBJ1-2	TRBD1	.	TGTGCCAGCAGTTTGACAGGGACCTATGGCTACACCTTC	CASSLTGTYGYTF
TRBV7-2	TRBJ2-3	.	.	TGTGCCAGCACTCCCGGGTACAGGGCGGACACAGATACGCAGTATTTT	CASTPGYRADTDTQYF
TRBV7-6	TRBJ2-7	.	.	TGTGCCAGCAGCTTAATGACCGGGACTCGCCACGAGCAGTACTTC	CASSLMTGTRHEQYF
TRBV18	TRBJ1-1	TRBD1	.	TGTGCCAGCTCACGTGACAGGGCGGGAAGTGCTTTCTTT	CASSRDRAGSAFF
TRBV28	TRBJ1-2	TRBD1	.	TGTGCCAGCGGAGACAGGGGGCATGGCTACACCTTC	CASGDRGHGYTF
TRBV4-1	TRBJ2-5	TRBD2	.	TGCGCCAGCAGCCATCCGGGACTAGCGGGAGGGATTCTGGAGACCCAGTACTTC	CASSHPGLAGGILETQYF
TRBV2	TRBJ2-2	.	.	TGTCTCTCTAGGGGGGGAACTCATACCGGGGAGCTGTTTTTT	CLSRGGTHTGELFF
TRBV7-8	TRBJ2-3	.	.	TGTGCCAGCAATGGGGAGGTTTCCACAGATACGCAGTATTTT	CASNGEVSTDTQYF
TRBV7-9	TRBJ2-1	.	.	TGTGCCAGCAGGCTAGGACCAGGGGATGAGCAGTTCTTC	CASRLGPGDEQFF
TRBV19	TRBJ2-2	.	.	.	CASSSGTGGDFRGGELFF
TRBV7-8	TRBJ2-6	.	.	TGTGCCAGCAGCCCATTAGGGGGGGGTTTCTCTGGGGCCAACGTCCTGACTTTC	CASSPLGGGFSGANVLTF
TRBV5-1	TRBJ2-3	.	.	TGCGCCTCGAAGGCCGACTCCTCTAGCACAGATACGCAGTATTTT	CASKADSSSTDTQYF
TRBV27	TRBJ2-1	.	.	TGTGCCAGCAGTAACCAAGACAGCCCCAATGAGCAGTTCTTC	CASSNQDSPNEQFF
TRBV11-2	TRBJ1-1	TRBD1	.	TGTGCCAGCAGCACACGGACAGGGGAGAACACTGAAGCTTTCTTT	CASSTRTGENTEAFF
TRBV4-1	TRBJ1-1	TRBD1	few	TGCGCCAGCAGCCAAGAGGACAGGGACTACACTGAAGCTTTCTTT	CASSQEDRDYTEAFF
TRBV7-9	TRBJ1-6	TRBD1	.	TGTGCCAGCAGCTTAGCGCGGGGGGGACAGGAGAATTCACCCCTCCACTTT	CASSLARGGQENSPLHF
TRBV19	TRBJ1-1	TRBD1	.	TGTGCCAGTAGTTGGGGACAGGGAACTTTGGGCACTGAAGCTTTCTTT	CASSWGQGTLGTEAFF
TRBV6-5	TRBJ2-7	TRBD1	.	TGTGCCAGCAGGGAGGGACAGGGGGCCTCCTACGAGCAGTACTTC	CASREGQGASYEQYF
TRBV21-1	TRBJ2-3	.	.	TGTGCCAGCAGCAGCTCCAGGGGAGAGAGCTTCACAGATACGCAGTATTTT	CASSSSRGESFTDTQYF
TRBV9	TRBJ2-7	TRBD2	.	TGTGCCAGCAGCGTAGATCGCGGGGGGGCCGAAGAGCAGTACTTC	CASSVDRGGAEEQYF
TRBV9	TRBJ1-5	.	.	TGTGCCAGCAGCGGTCAAGGGGAAGCCCAGCATTTT	CASSGQGEAQHF
TRBV5-4	TRBJ2-7	.	.	TGTGCCAGCAGCCCCACATCTCCGGGAGAGATGTACGAGCAGTACTTC	CASSPTSPGEMYEQYF
TRBV10-3	TRBJ2-2	TRBD2	.	TGTGCCATCAGGCGACTAGCGGGGTCGGCCGGGGAGCTGTTTTTT	CAIRRLAGSAGELFF
TRBV7-2	TRBJ2-2	.	.	TGTGCCAGCAGCTTATGGAGGGGGCAGGGCGGGGAGCTGTTTTTT	CASSLWRGQGGELFF
TRBV4-1	TRBJ2-3	TRBD2	.	TGCGCCAGCAGCCAAGCCCGAGCGGGATCCACAAATACGCAGTATTTT	CASSQARAGSTNTQYF
TRBV5-1	TRBJ1-3	.	.	TGCGCCAGCAGCATCGACGCAGGGATCGGAAACACCATATATTTT	CASSIDAGIGNTIYF
TRBV6-6	TRBJ1-5	TRBD1	.	TGTGCCAGCAGTAGGGACAGGGCTAAAAATCAGCCCCAGCATTTT	CASSRDRAKNQPQHF
TRBV7-8	TRBJ1-2	TRBD1	.	TGTGCCAGCAGCGCTGACAGGGGAGGTAACTATGGCTACACCTTC	CASSADRGGNYGYTF
TRBV10-2	TRBJ2-3	.	few	TGCGCCAGCAGTGCTTCGAAGTCGGGAGATACGCAGTATTTT	CASSASKSGDTQYF
TRBV11-2	TRBJ2-5	.	.	TGTGCCAGCAGCCCTAGCCAGGGGGAGACCCAGTACTTC	CASSPSQGETQYF
TRBV27	TRBJ1-6	TRBD1	.	TGTGCCAGCTCCCTTCAGGGGGCGAATTCACCCCTCCACTTT	CASSLQGANSPLHF
TRBV29-1	TRBJ2-7	.	.	TGCAGCGTTGAAGGAACTAGCCCTCCCTACGAGCAGTACTTC	CSVEGTSPPYEQYF
TRBV20-1	TRBJ2-1	TRBD1	.	TGCAGTGCGGGACAGTACAATGAGCAGTTCTTC	CSAGQYNEQFF
TRBV9	TRBJ2-1	TRBD1	.	TGTGCCAGCAGCGTAGGAGGGACAGGTGGGTTCTTC	CASSVGGTGGFF
TRBV29-1	TRBJ2-7	TRBD1	few	TGCAGCGCTTTCTTCCAATCCCAACAGGGGTGGGGCTACGAGCAGTACTTC	CSAFFQSQQGWGYEQYF
TRBV16	TRBJ2-1	TRBD1	.	TGTGCCAGCAGCCAAAGGGACAGGGTAAATGAGCAGTTCTTC	CASSQRDRVNEQFF